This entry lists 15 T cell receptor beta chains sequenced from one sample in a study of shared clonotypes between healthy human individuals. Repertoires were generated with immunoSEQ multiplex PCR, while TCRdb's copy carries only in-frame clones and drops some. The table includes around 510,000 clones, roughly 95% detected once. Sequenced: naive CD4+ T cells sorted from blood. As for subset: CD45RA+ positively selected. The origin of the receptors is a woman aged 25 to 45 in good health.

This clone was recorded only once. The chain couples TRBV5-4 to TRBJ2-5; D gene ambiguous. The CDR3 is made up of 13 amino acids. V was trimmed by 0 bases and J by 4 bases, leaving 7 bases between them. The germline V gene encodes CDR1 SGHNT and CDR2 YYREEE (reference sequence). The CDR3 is CASSLVGSETQYF. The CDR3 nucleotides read TGTGCCAGCAGCTTGGTGGGTTCAGAGACCCAGTACTTC.

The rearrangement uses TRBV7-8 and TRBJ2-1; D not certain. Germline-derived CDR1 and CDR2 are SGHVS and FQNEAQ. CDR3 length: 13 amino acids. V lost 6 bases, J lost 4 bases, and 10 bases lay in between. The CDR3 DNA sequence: TGTGCCAGCAGTCCTCCGAAATACAATGAGCAGTTCTTC. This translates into CASSPPKYNEQFF.

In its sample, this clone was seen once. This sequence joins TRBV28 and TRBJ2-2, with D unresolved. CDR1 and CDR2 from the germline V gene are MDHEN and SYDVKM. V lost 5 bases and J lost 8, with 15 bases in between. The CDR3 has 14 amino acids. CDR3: CASSIDARGGELFF. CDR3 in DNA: TGTGCCAGCAGTATCGACGCGAGAGGAGGGGAGCTGTTTTTT.

The chain's CDR3 is CASSRMGTYGYTF. The CDR3 coding sequence is TGTGCCAGCAGTAGGATGGGAACCTATGGCTACACCTTC. The chain recombines TRBV28 with TRBJ1-2; D gene ambiguous. This CDR3 has 13 residues. V lost 5 bases, J lost 4 bases, and 11 bases lay in between. Per the germline V gene, CDR1 is MDHEN and CDR2 is SYDVKM.

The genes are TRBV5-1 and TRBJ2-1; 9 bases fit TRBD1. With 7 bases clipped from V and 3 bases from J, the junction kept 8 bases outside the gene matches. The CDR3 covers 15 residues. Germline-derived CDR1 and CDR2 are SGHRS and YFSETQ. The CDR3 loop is CASGQGNFGYNEQFF. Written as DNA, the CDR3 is TGCGCCAGCGGACAGGGGAATTTCGGCTACAATGAGCAGTTCTTC.

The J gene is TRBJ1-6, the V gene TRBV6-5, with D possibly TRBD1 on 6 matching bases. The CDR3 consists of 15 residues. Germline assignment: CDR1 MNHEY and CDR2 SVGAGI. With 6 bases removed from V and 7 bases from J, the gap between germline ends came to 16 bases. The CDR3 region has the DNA TGTGCCAGCAGACTCGGGACATACCACAATTCACCCCTCCACTTT. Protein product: CASRLGTYHNSPLHF.

Here the CDR3 DNA reads TGTGCCAGCAGCGCCTCAGGACGGAGCTCTGGAAACACCATATATTTT. Protein sequence: CASSASGRSSGNTIYF. The V gene is TRBV9, the J gene TRBJ1-3, with unresolved D. Trimming cost V 3 bases and J 0 bases, with 13 bases left between them. CDR1 is SGDLS and CDR2 is YYNGEE in the germline V gene. The CDR3 runs to 16 residues.

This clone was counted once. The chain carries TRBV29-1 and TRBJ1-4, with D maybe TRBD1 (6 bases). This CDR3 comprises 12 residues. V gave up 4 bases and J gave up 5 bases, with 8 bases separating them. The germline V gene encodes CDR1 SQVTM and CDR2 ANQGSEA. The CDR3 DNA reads TGCAGCGTTGGGGGGCAGAATGAAAAACTGTTTTTT. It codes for CSVGGQNEKLFF.

The CDR3 DNA reads TGTGCCAGCAGATCCGGGACGTTACCTTACGAGCAGTACTTC. It codes for CASRSGTLPYEQYF. The gene calls are TRBV6-6 and TRBJ2-7; possibly TRBD1 or TRBD2 for D (5 bases each). CDR1 is MNHNY, CDR2 SVGAGI, per germline (reference sequence). V lost 6 bases, J lost 4 bases, and 16 bases lay in between. This CDR3 has 14 residues.

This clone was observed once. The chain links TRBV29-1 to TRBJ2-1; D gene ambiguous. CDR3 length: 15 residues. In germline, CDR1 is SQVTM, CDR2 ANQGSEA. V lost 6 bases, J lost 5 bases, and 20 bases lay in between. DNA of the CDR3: TGCAGCGTCCACCCCCTAACGGTGTTAGACAATGAGCAGTTCTTC. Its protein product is CSVHPLTVLDNEQFF.

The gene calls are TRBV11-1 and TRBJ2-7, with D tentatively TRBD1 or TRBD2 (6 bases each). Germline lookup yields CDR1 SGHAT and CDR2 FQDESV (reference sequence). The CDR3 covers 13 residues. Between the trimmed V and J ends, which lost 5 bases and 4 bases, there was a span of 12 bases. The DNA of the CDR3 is TGTGCCAGCAGCCAGGACAGCGGGTACGAGCAGTACTTC. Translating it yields CASSQDSGYEQYF.

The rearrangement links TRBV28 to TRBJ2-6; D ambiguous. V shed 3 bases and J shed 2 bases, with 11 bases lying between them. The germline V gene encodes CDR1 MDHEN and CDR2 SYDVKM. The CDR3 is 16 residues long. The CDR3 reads CASSLASTPGANVLTF. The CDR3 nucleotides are TGTGCCAGCAGTTTGGCCTCTACACCTGGGGCCAACGTCCTGACTTTC.

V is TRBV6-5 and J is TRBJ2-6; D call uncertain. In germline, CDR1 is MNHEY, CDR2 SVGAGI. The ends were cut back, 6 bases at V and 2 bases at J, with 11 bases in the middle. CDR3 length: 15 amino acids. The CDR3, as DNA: TGTGCCAGCAGCAGTCTCACTCCTGGGGCCAACGTCCTGACTTTC. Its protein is CASSSLTPGANVLTF.

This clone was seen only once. For the CDR3, the DNA is TGCGCCAGCAGCCGTAAACCAACAGGGGTTGGCAATCAGCCCCAGCATTTT. The encoded protein is CASSRKPTGVGNQPQHF. The chain links TRBV4-1 to TRBJ1-5; 7 bases align to TRBD1. V lost 4 bases and J lost 2; bases outside the gene matches: 11. The germline CDR1 and CDR2 sequences are MGHRA and YSYEKL. There are 17 residues in the CDR3.

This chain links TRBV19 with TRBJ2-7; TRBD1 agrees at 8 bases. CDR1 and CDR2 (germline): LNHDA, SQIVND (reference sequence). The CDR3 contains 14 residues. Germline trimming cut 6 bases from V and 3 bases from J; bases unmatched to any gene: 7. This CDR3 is CASRKDRDGYEQYF. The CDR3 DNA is TGTGCCAGTAGGAAGGACAGGGATGGCTACGAGCAGTACTTC.